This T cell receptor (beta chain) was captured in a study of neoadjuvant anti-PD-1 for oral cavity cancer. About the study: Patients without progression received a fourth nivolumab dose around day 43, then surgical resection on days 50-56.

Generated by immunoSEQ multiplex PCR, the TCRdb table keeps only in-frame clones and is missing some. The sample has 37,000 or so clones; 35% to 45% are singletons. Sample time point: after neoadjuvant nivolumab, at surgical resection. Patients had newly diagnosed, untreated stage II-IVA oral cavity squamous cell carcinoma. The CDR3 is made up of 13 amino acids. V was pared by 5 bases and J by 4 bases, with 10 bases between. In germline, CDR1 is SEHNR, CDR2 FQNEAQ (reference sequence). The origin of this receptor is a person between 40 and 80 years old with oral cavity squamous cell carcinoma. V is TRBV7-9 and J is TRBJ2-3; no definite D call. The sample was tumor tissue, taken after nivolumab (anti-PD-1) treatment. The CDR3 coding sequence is TGTGCCAGCAGCCAACCTCCCCCAGATACGCAGTATTTT. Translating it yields CASSQPPPDTQYF.